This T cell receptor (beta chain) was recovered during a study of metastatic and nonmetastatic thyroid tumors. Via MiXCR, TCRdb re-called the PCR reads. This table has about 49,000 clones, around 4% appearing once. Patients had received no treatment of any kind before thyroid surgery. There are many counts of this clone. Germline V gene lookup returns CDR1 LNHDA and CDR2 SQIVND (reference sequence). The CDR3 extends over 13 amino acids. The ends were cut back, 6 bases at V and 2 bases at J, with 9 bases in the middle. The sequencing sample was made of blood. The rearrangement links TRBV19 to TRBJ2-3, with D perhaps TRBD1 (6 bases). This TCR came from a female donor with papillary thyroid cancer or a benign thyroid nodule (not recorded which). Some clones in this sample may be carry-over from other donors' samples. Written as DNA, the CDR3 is TGTGCCAGTAGGACAGGCTCCACAGATACGCAGTATTTT. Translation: CASRTGSTDTQYF.